The clone carrying this TCR beta chain was counted only a few times. The sample belongs to a study of identical twins. One entry per CDR3 protein, called by TCRdb with MiXCR from the 5' RACE reads. The sample carries about 340,000 distinct CDR3 sequences, around 12% recorded once. Germline lookup yields CDR1 SNHLY and CDR2 FYNNEI. This CDR3 contains 17 residues. V lost 4 bases and J lost 0; bases outside the gene matches: 8. These sequences were also reported in another study, on yellow fever vaccine responses in identical twins.

The source is a woman under 30 in good health. The chain uses TRBV2 and TRBJ2-1; 8 nucleotides agree with TRBD2. The sample consisted of CD8+ T cells sorted from blood. The CDR3 protein is CASSGDSGMHSYNEQFF. The CDR3 coding sequence is TGTGCCAGCAGTGGCGATAGCGGGATGCACTCCTACAATGAGCAGTTCTTC.